This T cell receptor (beta chain) was sequenced during a study of OX40 agonist ivuxolimab in advanced cancers. Sequencing used immunoSEQ multiplex PCR; TCRdb keeps in-frame clones, though not all of them. The sample lists tens of thousands of clones, about 84% occurring once. Germline loops: CDR1 MNHNY, CDR2 SVGAGI (reference sequence). Trimming removed 2 bases from V and 2 bases from J; junction bases left unmatched: 3. The CDR3 spans 15 residues. The material was CD4+ or CD8+ T cells sorted from blood, obtained in a trial of the OX40 agonist ivuxolimab. The clonotype was recovered from an adult with an advanced solid tumor such as melanoma, head and neck, liver or kidney cancer. The chain carries TRBV6-6 and TRBJ2-3; TRBD2 matches 8 bases. CDR3 loop: CASSYGGGTTDTQYF. In DNA form, the CDR3 reads TGTGCCAGCAGTTACGGCGGGGGGACCACAGATACGCAGTATTTT.